This TCR beta chain was found in a study of blood T cell repertoires in COVID-19. Whole-study context: The United States, Italy and Spain provided the acute and convalescent COVID-19 samples.

There are 12 residues in the CDR3. With V trimmed by 5 bases and J by 5 bases, 2 bases remained unmatched. As processed by the authors: Researchers report that nucleated cell counts were estimated from reference gene primer amplification. Sequencing was performed with immunoSEQ multiplex PCR; in TCRdb, only in-frame clones are kept and a portion is missing. V and J calls and clone size are as listed in that table; D and trimming were resolved from the DNA. The table shows 250,000 to 300,000 clones, with more than 75% occurring only once. Clinical history as reported by participants underpinned cohort assignment.

This TCR was sampled from a man between 18 and 29 years old who had recovered from COVID-19. What was sequenced was PBMCs or T cells enriched from blood (not recorded which). This chain connects TRBV12-3 or TRBV12-4 to TRBJ1-2, with 7 bases identical to TRBD1. CDR3 nucleotides: TGTGCCAGCAGTCCAGGGGGTTATGGCTACACCTTC. It specifies CASSPGGYGYTF.